This paragraph reports one TCR beta chain. Its antigen is not identified. The germline V gene encodes CDR1 SGDLS and CDR2 YYNGEE. This CDR3 has 15 amino acids. The trim removed 2 bases at V and 9 bases at J, leaving 10 bases unmatched. This entry belongs to a study of somatic mutations in cytotoxic T cells in rheumatoid arthritis. Study summary: Patient blood, which was peripheral blood collected as 30 ml EDTA, was drawn right after diagnosis and before any treatment started.

Sequencing was performed with immunoSEQ multiplex PCR; in TCRdb, only in-frame clones are kept and a portion is missing. The sample has approximately 20,000 clones, approximately 80% seen once. General observations from the study: CD8+ clonality rose with age in rheumatoid arthritis patients, unlike in healthy controls.

Separation of CD4+ and CD8+ cells was performed by positive magnetic bead selection, and purity was verified by flow cytometry. The origin of this receptor is an adult with rheumatoid arthritis. Sequencing input: CD8+ T cells sorted from blood. The rearrangement links TRBV9 to TRBJ2-1, with 8 nucleotides matching TRBD2. In DNA form, the CDR3 reads TGTGCCAGCAGCGTCGGGGTAGCGGGGCAGGGTGAGCAGTTCTTC. It encodes CASSVGVAGQGEQFF.